One sample yielded the 6 T cell receptor beta chains listed below, sequenced in a study of blood T cell repertoires in COVID-19. Profiled with immunoSEQ multiplex PCR; TCRdb holds only in-frame clones, not every one. Of 63,000 or so clones in the sample, under 90% are singletons; the top ten hold more than 10%. The sample was peripheral blood. The receptor set was obtained from a human donor in a cohort sampled during active COVID-19.

The CDR3 region is CASSLRGPSGNTIYF. CDR3 bases: TGTGCCAGCAGCTTGAGGGGGCCCTCTGGAAACACCATATATTTT. The V and J genes are TRBV5-4 and TRBJ1-3; 7 nucleotides match TRBD1. The CDR3 has 15 residues. J was trimmed by 0 bases and V by 1 base; bases with no gene match: 1. Germline V lookup: CDR1 SGHNT, CDR2 YYREEE (reference sequence).

This clone was found a few times. The rearrangement links TRBV7-9 to TRBJ1-5; D may be TRBD1 (6 bases). Germline CDR1 SEHNR, CDR2 FQNEAQ (reference sequence). The CDR3 has 14 residues. Trimming cost V 3 bases and J 8 bases, with 14 bases left between them. CDR3 DNA sequence: TGTGCCAGCAGCTTTTCAGGGGAGTGGAAGCCCCAGCATTTT. Its protein is CASSFSGEWKPQHF.

This clone was recorded a few times. The V gene is TRBV6-2 or TRBV6-3, the J gene TRBJ1-1; 7 bases line up with TRBD1. V lost 5 bases, J lost 5 bases, and 2 bases stayed unmatched. There are 12 residues in the CDR3. Germline lookup yields CDR1 MNHEY and CDR2 SVGEGT. CDR3 nucleotide sequence: TGTGCCAGCAGTCCACAGGGGACTGAAGCTTTCTTT. As protein: CASSPQGTEAFF.

The chain couples TRBV6-2 or TRBV6-3 to TRBJ2-7, with a weak D call TRBD2 (6 bases). The ends were cut back, 6 bases at V and 0 bases at J, with 24 bases in the middle. The CDR3 extends over 18 amino acids. Germline values: CDR1 MNHEY, CDR2 SVGEGT. The CDR3 DNA sequence: TGTGCCAGCAGCACCCTCTACCCGAAAGCGGGTTCCTCCTACGAGCAGTACTTC. Amino acids: CASSTLYPKAGSSYEQYF.

The rearrangement joins TRBV27 to TRBJ1-1; TRBD1 agrees at 7 bases. In germline, CDR1 is MNHEY, CDR2 SMNVEV (reference sequence). The CDR3 contains 12 residues. V shed 11 bases and J 2 bases; nucleotides not matched to a gene: 5. CDR3 sequence (DNA): TGTGCCTGTAGACAGGGTAACACTGAAGCTTTCTTT. This encodes CACRQGNTEAFF.

This chain connects TRBV7-9 to TRBJ2-7; TRBD2 aligns across 8 bases. Germline-derived CDR1 and CDR2 are SEHNR and FQNEAQ (reference sequence). The CDR3 length is 13 residues. V gave up 4 bases and J gave up 11 bases; unmatched junction bases: 10. CDR3 sequence: CASSYLTGAGEYF. CDR3 sequence (DNA): TGTGCCAGCAGCTACCTCACGGGAGCGGGGGAGTACTTC.